The TCR beta chain under discussion was sequenced for a study of control samples from healthy donors and cancer patients. CDR3 length: 16 residues. The germline V gene encodes CDR1 MNHNY and CDR2 SVGAGI (reference sequence). Trimming shortened V by 4 bases and J by 4 bases, and 17 bases separated the two germline ends. Some clones are missing from TCRdb's copy, which holds only in-frame ones; the method was immunoSEQ multiplex PCR. The sample lists approximately 140,000 clones; 94% were seen once. Sequences were obtained from blood. This chain connects TRBV6-6 to TRBJ1-5; D is unresolved. The sequence was collected from a man aged 40-49 years in good health. The DNA for the CDR3 is TGTGCCAGCAGTTCCGCGCCGGGAGGGAGGAATCAGCCCCAGCATTTT. Translation: CASSSAPGGRNQPQHF.